The sample holds one count of the clone carrying this T cell receptor (beta chain). The antigen is unknown. Produced via immunoSEQ multiplex PCR; TCRdb's table is partial and in-frame only. The profile shows fewer than 55,000 clones, approximately 84% of them singletons. Participants had chemo-refractory metastatic non-small-cell lung cancer and were treated with focal radiation plus ipilimumab CTLA-4 blockade. The record originates from a study of radiotherapy plus CTLA-4 blockade in lung cancer. Study findings and constraints: In blood, early T cell clone dynamics reportedly predicted response best, together with interferon-beta. There was expansion of tumor-derived TCR clones in blood after radiotherapy plus ipilimumab.

From germline, CDR1 is SGHNT and CDR2 YYREEE (reference sequence). J gave up 5 bases and V 3 bases, and 5 bases lay outside the gene matches. This CDR3 is built from 14 residues. The chain recombines TRBV5-4 with TRBJ1-1; 9 bases align to TRBD1. This sample comprised peripheral blood, obtained from a patient treated with radiotherapy plus ipilimumab. This receptor was taken from a human donor with non-small cell lung cancer whose response to radiotherapy plus ipilimumab could not be evaluated. The CDR3 loop reads CASSSGQGRTEAFF. Here the CDR3 DNA reads TGTGCCAGCAGCTCGGGACAGGGAAGGACTGAAGCTTTCTTT.